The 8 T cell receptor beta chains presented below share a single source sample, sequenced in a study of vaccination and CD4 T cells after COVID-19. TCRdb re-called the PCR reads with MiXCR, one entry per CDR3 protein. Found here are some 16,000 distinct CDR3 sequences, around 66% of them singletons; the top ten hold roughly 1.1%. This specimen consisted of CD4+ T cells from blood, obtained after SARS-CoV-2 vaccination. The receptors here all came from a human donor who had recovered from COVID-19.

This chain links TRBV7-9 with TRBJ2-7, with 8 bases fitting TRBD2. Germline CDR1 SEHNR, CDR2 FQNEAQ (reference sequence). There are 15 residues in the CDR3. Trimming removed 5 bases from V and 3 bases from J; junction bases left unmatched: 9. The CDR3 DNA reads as TGTGCCAGCAGCCCCCGTTCGACTAGCGTCTACGAGCAGTACTTC. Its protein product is CASSPRSTSVYEQYF. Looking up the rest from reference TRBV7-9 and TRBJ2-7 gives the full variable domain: DTGVSQNPRHKITKRGQNVTFRCDPISEHNRLYWYRQTLGQGPEFLTYFQNEAQLEKSRLLSDRFSAERPKGSFSTLEIQRTEQGDSAMYLCASSPRSTSVYEQYFGPGTRLTVT.

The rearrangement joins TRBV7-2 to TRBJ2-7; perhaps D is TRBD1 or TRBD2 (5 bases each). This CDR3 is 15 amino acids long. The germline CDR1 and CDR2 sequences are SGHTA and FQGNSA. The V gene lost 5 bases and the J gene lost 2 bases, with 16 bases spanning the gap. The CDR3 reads CASSRNRGPTYEQYF. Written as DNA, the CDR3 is TGTGCCAGCAGCCGCAACCGGGGCCCGACCTACGAGCAGTACTTC.

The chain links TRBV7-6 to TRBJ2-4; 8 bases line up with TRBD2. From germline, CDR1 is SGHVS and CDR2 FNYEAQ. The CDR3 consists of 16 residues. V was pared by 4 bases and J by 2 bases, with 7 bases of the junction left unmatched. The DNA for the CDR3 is TGTGCCAGCAGCTCGTCCGGGAGGGGGACCAAAAACATTCAGTACTTC. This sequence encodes CASSSSGRGTKNIQYF.

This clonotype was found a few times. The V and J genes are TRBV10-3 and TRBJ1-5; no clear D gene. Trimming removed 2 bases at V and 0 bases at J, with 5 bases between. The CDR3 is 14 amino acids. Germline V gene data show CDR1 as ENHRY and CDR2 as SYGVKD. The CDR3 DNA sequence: TGTGCCATCAGTGAGACAGTTAGCAATCAGCCCCAGCATTTT. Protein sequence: CAISETVSNQPQHF.

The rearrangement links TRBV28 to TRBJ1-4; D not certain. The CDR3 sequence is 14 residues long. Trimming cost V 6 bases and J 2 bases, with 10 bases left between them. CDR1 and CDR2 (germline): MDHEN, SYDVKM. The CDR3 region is CASSPYDTNEKLFF. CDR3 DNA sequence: TGTGCCAGCAGCCCCTATGACACTAATGAAAAACTGTTTTTT.

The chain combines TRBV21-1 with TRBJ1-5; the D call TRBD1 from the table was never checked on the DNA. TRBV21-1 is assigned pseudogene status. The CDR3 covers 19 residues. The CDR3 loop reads CASSRRRWEMGRTNQPQHF. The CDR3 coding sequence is TGTGCCAGCAGCAGACGTCGGTGGGAAATGGGACGGACAAATCAGCCCCAGCATTTT.

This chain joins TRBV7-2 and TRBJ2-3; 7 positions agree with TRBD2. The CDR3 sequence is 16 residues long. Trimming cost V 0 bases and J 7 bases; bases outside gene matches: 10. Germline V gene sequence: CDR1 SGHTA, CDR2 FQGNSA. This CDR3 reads CASSLAPSGSMNTQYF. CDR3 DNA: TGTGCCAGCAGCTTAGCGCCTAGCGGTAGTATGAATACGCAGTATTTT.

CDR3 nucleotide sequence: TGTGCCAGCAGTCTAGCGGGAGGGAAGTACAATGAGCAGTTCTTC. Its translation is CASSLAGGKYNEQFF. The rearrangement links TRBV11-2 to TRBJ2-1; TRBD2 matches 12 bases. V gave up 6 bases and J gave up 4 bases; unmatched junction bases: 4. This CDR3 contains 15 residues. Germline CDR1 and CDR2: SGHAT and FQNNGV.